This TCR beta chain comes out of a study of CD8 T cells in ankylosing spondylitis (dated by TCRdb to 2015 to 2018). Background on the whole study: To find TCR variants linked to disease, the study profiled T cell receptor beta repertoires in ankylosing spondylitis patients and healthy donors. In total, the full study cohort was made up of roughly 110 healthy donors and 25 to 30 ankylosing spondylitis patients. Peripheral blood samples were taken, and synovial fluid was additionally collected from ankylosing spondylitis patients.

The run used an Illumina HiSeq 2500. Quantitative 5'-RACE with molecular barcodes was used to prepare TCR beta libraries. For the original study's pipeline: To identify disease-linked TCR variants, a new computational method was used, one built on a probabilistic model of VDJ rearrangement. TCRdb cleaned the public reads at Q25 with fastp, built clones with MiXCR and kept in-frame beta chains. Rows are combined by CDR3 protein, so each entry shows the most common genes and DNA. TCRdb's processing, not the authors' own work, is the source of the V and J calls. The sample table contains 400,000 or so distinct CDR3 sequences; only one count was recorded for more than 25% of them. Clones ranked in the top ten supply about 0.9% of the sample. Sequences SEHNR (CDR1) and FQNEAQ (CDR2) are obtained from the germline V gene (reference sequence). Unmatched junction bases come to 7, with V trimmed by 8 bases and J by 8 bases. From the cysteine up to the phenylalanine, the CDR3 has a length of 12 residues. Of all the DNA, just the CDR3 is kept, 36 bases in frame from base 1.

This clonotype was seen a single time. No antigen is known for it. The input lacks base qualities; no much larger clone sits a single base away. Overall study outcomes, separate from this receptor: The disease-linked clones had a CD8+ phenotype and were found at relatively low frequencies in peripheral blood. Significant enrichment of the disease-linked clones was reported in matched synovial fluid samples from ankylosing spondylitis patients. Some motif variants were previously reported in synovial fluid and blood of reactive arthritis patients, suggesting common disease-initiation mechanisms. A TCR beta motif of eight highly homologous amino acid variants appeared characteristic of blood from ankylosing spondylitis patients.

The chain links TRBV7-9 with TRBJ1-2; 8 central nucleotides agree with TRBD1. The sequenced sample was blood, either unsorted or a sorted T cell fraction (not recorded which). The clonotype comes from a male donor with ankylosing spondylitis. For the CDR3, the sequence is CASRAGGKGYTF. At the DNA level, the sequence is TGTGCCAGCCGGGCAGGGGGCAAAGGCTACACCTTC.